This TCR beta chain was recovered during a study of shared clonotypes between healthy human individuals. Data came from immunoSEQ multiplex PCR; TCRdb stores just in-frame clones and leaves some out. The sample has about 450,000 clones, roughly three quarters seen once; the top ten hold around 13%. This clone was picked up a small number of times. It was some 84 million PBMCs that unsorted samples used for genomic DNA. V lost 8 bases to trimming and J lost 1 base; unmatched junction nucleotides: 3. The length of the CDR3 is 14 residues. Germline V CDR1 and CDR2: MGHDK, SYGVNS. The sample consisted of PBMCs. The V call is TRBV25-1, the J call TRBJ2-2, with 8 bases aligning to TRBD1. This sequence was found in a woman between 35 and 50 years old in good health. Some clones in this sample may be carry-over from other donors' samples. CDR3 coding DNA: TGTGCCAGCGGGGACAGGATGAACACCGGGGAGCTGTTTTTT. Translation gives CASGDRMNTGELFF.